Following are 25 T cell receptor beta chains from one sample sequenced in a study of metastatic and nonmetastatic thyroid tumors. All patients were untreated before thyroid surgery. TCRdb used MiXCR to call clones anew from the PCR reads. This sample carries some 41,000 clones, 28% of them seen once, and the ten largest clones take 9.9%. The sequenced material came from blood. The source of these receptors is a male donor with papillary thyroid cancer or a benign thyroid nodule (not recorded which). Some clones in this sample may be carry-over from other donors' samples.

This clone was seen repeatedly, ten times or more. CDR3 amino acids: CASSLADGGQSSYEQYF. CDR3 bases: TGTGCCAGCAGCTTAGCGGATGGGGGACAGAGCTCCTACGAGCAGTACTTC. The V gene is TRBV11-1, the J gene TRBJ2-7, with 7 positions matching TRBD1. The CDR3 loop spans 17 amino acids. V lost 0 bases and J lost 0; bases outside the gene matches: 8. Per germline, CDR1 SGHAT and CDR2 FQDESV (reference sequence).

The sample holds a few counts of this clone. The chain carries TRBV6-1 and TRBJ2-1; possible D gene TRBD1, 6 bases. The CDR3 is made up of 16 amino acids. Germline loops: CDR1 MNHNS, CDR2 SASEGT. Trimming took 6 bases from V and 3 from J, leaving 18 bases between them. Here the CDR3 DNA reads TGTGCCAGCAGGGACAGACTACTAAGCGACTACAATGAGCAGTTCTTC. It is translated as CASRDRLLSDYNEQFF.

This clone has just a few counts. The chain has TRBV12-3 or TRBV12-4 and TRBJ2-6; D is uncertain. CDR3 length: 17 amino acids. V lost 4 bases and J lost 7, with 20 bases in between. CDR3 residues: CASSSRVGRPCANVLTF. CDR3 nucleotide sequence: TGTGCCAGCAGTTCCCGGGTTGGGCGACCCTGTGCCAACGTCCTGACTTTC.

This clone has a handful of counts. This chain connects TRBV11-2 to TRBJ2-3; the D gene is possibly TRBD2 (6 bases). The germline gives CDR1 SGHAT, CDR2 FQNNGV. V was pared by 0 bases and J by 3 bases, with 16 bases between. There are 17 residues in the CDR3. CDR3 protein: CASSLDLALGNTDTQYF. CDR3 in DNA: TGTGCCAGCAGCTTAGATCTAGCGTTAGGTAATACAGATACGCAGTATTTT.

The V call is TRBV6-1, the J call TRBJ1-2, with TRBD1 as a possible D gene (6 bases). The CDR3 spans 15 residues. Trimming stripped 8 bases from V and 6 bases from J, with 22 bases between. Germline CDR1 MNHNS, CDR2 SASEGT. This CDR3 reads CASAKSRGTPDGYTF. CDR3 sequence (DNA): TGTGCCAGCGCCAAGTCTAGGGGGACCCCTGATGGCTACACCTTC.

This clone came up many times. This chain joins TRBV30 and TRBJ2-2, with 10 bases fitting TRBD2. The CDR3 covers 14 residues. CDR1 and CDR2 from the germline V gene are GTSNPN and SVGIG (reference sequence). Trimming cost V 4 bases and J 3 bases; bases outside gene matches: 2. The CDR3 region has the DNA TGTGCCTGGAAAGCGGGAGGGGACACCGGGGAGCTGTTTTTT. Amino acid sequence: CAWKAGGDTGELFF.

This clone was seen ten or more times. This chain connects TRBV4-1 to TRBJ2-2; no clear D. The CDR3 has 17 residues. Germline values: CDR1 MGHRA, CDR2 YSYEKL. V gave up 2 bases and J gave up 0 bases, with 13 bases separating them. The CDR3 sequence is CASSQLGWSPNTGELFF. The CDR3 nucleotides read TGCGCCAGCAGCCAACTAGGATGGTCGCCGAACACCGGGGAGCTGTTTTTT.

This clone was counted at least ten times. The chain uses TRBV6-1 and TRBJ2-1, with D maybe TRBD2 (6 bases). The length of the CDR3 is 14 residues. Germline assignment: CDR1 MNHNS and CDR2 SASEGT. V lost 2 bases and J lost 9, with 14 bases in between. The CDR3 is CASSETRLVTEQFF. CDR3 nucleotide sequence: TGTGCCAGCAGTGAAACTAGACTAGTAACTGAGCAGTTCTTC.

Ten or more counts support this clone. The chain uses TRBV6-2 or TRBV6-3 and TRBJ1-5; D might be TRBD1 (6 bases). This CDR3 has 15 residues. V dropped 6 bases and J dropped 3 bases, with 15 bases sitting between them. Germline V lookup: CDR1 MNHEY, CDR2 SVGEGT. The CDR3 loop reads CASSLTGAPNQPQHF. In DNA, the CDR3 is TGTGCCAGCAGCCTGACAGGTGCACCCAATCAGCCCCAGCATTTT.

This clone was observed at least ten times. Just one base apart from a much larger clone, this may be a read error. Other DNA sequences in this specimen translate into the identical CDR3. This chain joins TRBV6-1 and TRBJ1-1, with a tentative D call TRBD1 (5 bases). This CDR3 comprises 15 residues. Germline lookup yields CDR1 MNHNS and CDR2 SASEGT. CDR3 protein: CATNLGQGVNTEASF. In nucleotides, the CDR3 is TGTGCCACCAACCTCGGGCAGGGCGTGAACACTGAAGCTTCCTTT.

This clone was counted ten times or more. The chain employs TRBV5-6 and TRBJ1-5, with TRBD1 matching over 9 bases. V lost 4 bases to trimming and J lost 6 bases; unmatched junction nucleotides: 8. The CDR3 has 15 amino acids. Germline CDR1 reads SGHDT; CDR2 reads YYEEEE. DNA of the CDR3: TGTGCCAGCAGCGCAGGACAGGGGAGGGTTCAGCCCCAGCATTTT. As protein: CASSAGQGRVQPQHF.

This clone has a count of ten or more. The CDR3 region is CATSDQTGAGGSSYNEQFF. DNA for the CDR3: TGTGCCACCAGTGACCAGACAGGGGCGGGCGGGAGCTCCTACAATGAGCAGTTCTTC. The rearrangement uses TRBV24-1 and TRBJ2-1; a weak D match, TRBD1 (8 bases). This CDR3 contains 19 residues. Per germline, CDR1 KGHDR and CDR2 SFDVKD. The ends were cut back, 4 bases at V and 0 bases at J, with 21 bases in the middle.

This clone has a handful of counts. The chain employs TRBV28 and TRBJ2-2; 8 bases agree with TRBD1. After removal of 1 base from V and 7 bases from J, the junction contained 8 bases not matched to a gene. CDR1 MDHEN and CDR2 SYDVKM come from the germline V gene. The CDR3 contains 16 residues. The CDR3 nucleotides read TGTGCCAGCAGTTTATCGGGGCAGGGGGCCGGCGGGGAGCTGTTTTTT. Amino acids: CASSLSGQGAGGELFF.

This clone was detected many times. A much larger clone sits a single nucleotide away, making a read error possible. The rearrangement uses TRBV6-5 and TRBJ1-6, with 8 positions matching TRBD1. Germline lookup yields CDR1 MNHEY and CDR2 SVGAGI. After removal of 2 bases from V and 8 bases from J, the junction contained 2 bases not matched to a gene. The CDR3 covers 14 residues. CDR3 region: CASSYGQGDSPLHF. The CDR3 bases are TGTGCCAGCAGTTACGGACAGGGTGATTCACCCCTCCACTTT.

The sample holds a few counts of this clone. This sample also contains other DNA sequences that code for the same CDR3. The V and J genes are TRBV19 and TRBJ2-2, with TRBD1 identical over 8 bases. The CDR3 extends over 15 amino acids. With V trimmed by 8 bases and J by 4 bases, 9 bases remained unmatched. Germline assignment: CDR1 LNHDA and CDR2 SQIVND (reference sequence). In DNA form, the CDR3 reads TGTGCCAGTTCAGGACAGGGTGGTCTCACCGGGGAGCTGTTTTTT. Translating it yields CASSGQGGLTGELFF.

This clone appeared a few times. At one boundary the junction diverges from the germline segment, which might be a read error. This rearrangement joins TRBV12-3 or TRBV12-4 to TRBJ2-6; D tentatively fits TRBD1 or TRBD2 (5 bases each). This CDR3 comprises 17 residues. CDR3 in amino acids: CASSSRVGRPGANVMTF. The CDR3 region has the DNA TGTGCCAGCAGTTCACGGGTTGGGCGACCCGGGGCCAACGTCATGACTTTC.

This clone showed up just once. The chain uses TRBV5-5 and TRBJ1-2; D is perhaps TRBD1 (6 bases). CDR3 length equals 11 residues. Germline V gene data show CDR1 as SGHKS and CDR2 as YYEKEE (reference sequence). Trimming took off 6 bases at V and 5 bases at J, with 8 bases between the two ends. The DNA of the CDR3 is TGTGCCAGCACCCAGGGGTATGGCTACACCTTC. Amino acid sequence: CASTQGYGYTF.

At least ten counts were recorded for this clone. CDR3 sequence reads: CASMVAYSASHEQFF. CDR3 sequence (DNA): TGTGCCAGCATGGTGGCATACAGCGCGAGTCATGAGCAGTTCTTC. The chain joins TRBV7-9 to TRBJ2-1; D gene uncertain. CDR3 length: 15 amino acids. V was shortened by 7 bases and J by 8 bases, with 21 bases between the two germline ends. The germline gives CDR1 SEHNR, CDR2 FQNEAQ (reference sequence).

The genes are TRBV11-2 and TRBJ1-1; tentatively, D is TRBD1 (5 bases). V lost 0 bases, J lost 5 bases, and 16 bases lay in between. This CDR3 comprises 16 residues. Germline V gives CDR1 SGHAT, CDR2 FQNNGV. The CDR3 spells CASSLDHVWGGTEAFF. CDR3 sequence (DNA): TGTGCCAGCAGCTTAGATCACGTCTGGGGGGGGACTGAAGCTTTCTTT.

This clone occurred many times. This chain joins TRBV7-6 and TRBJ2-2; tentatively, D is TRBD1 (5 bases). The germline V and J ends were trimmed by 0 bases and 2 bases, with 10 bases remaining between them. This CDR3 is built from 16 residues. Per the germline V gene, CDR1 is SGHVS and CDR2 is FNYEAQ. The CDR3 region is CASSLAPQGNTGELFF. DNA of the CDR3: TGTGCCAGCAGCTTAGCGCCCCAGGGCAACACCGGGGAGCTGTTTTTT.

The chain uses TRBV5-1 and TRBJ1-2; possible D gene TRBD1, 6 bases. Germline CDR1 SGHRS, CDR2 YFSETQ. The CDR3 runs 14 residues. Trimming stripped 5 bases from V and 8 bases from J, with 19 bases between. DNA for the CDR3: TGCGCCAGCAGACTCGACCCGGGGGGCGCGGGCTACACCTTC. As protein: CASRLDPGGAGYTF.

This clone was seen repeatedly, ten times or more. CDR3 bases: TGTGCCAGCAGTTTCAGTTCAGGAGGGGATCGGGGCTACACCTTC. Translation gives CASSFSSGGDRGYTF. The rearrangement joins TRBV28 to TRBJ1-2, with D possibly TRBD1 on 5 matching bases. This CDR3 is built from 15 residues. Germline lookup yields CDR1 MDHEN and CDR2 SYDVKM. Between the trimmed V and J ends, which lost 3 bases and 8 bases, there was a span of 19 bases.

This clone was detected many times. The chain uses TRBV6-4 and TRBJ2-1; TRBD2 matches at 9 bases. V lost 4 bases to trimming and J lost 8 bases; unmatched junction nucleotides: 9. The V gene's germline CDR1 is MRHNA and CDR2 SNTAGT. There are 15 residues in the CDR3. CDR3 sequence: CASSVQAGGQDEQFF. The CDR3 DNA sequence: TGTGCCAGCAGTGTCCAAGCGGGGGGCCAGGATGAGCAGTTCTTC.

V gene TRBV4-1 combines with J gene TRBJ1-5, with D perhaps matching TRBD1 (5 bases). There are 14 residues in the CDR3. Between the trimmed V and J ends, which lost 4 bases and 2 bases, there was a span of 9 bases. CDR1 MGHRA and CDR2 YSYEKL come from the germline V gene. The CDR3 spells CASSLVGGNQPQHF. The CDR3, as DNA: TGCGCCAGCAGCCTCGTGGGGGGCAATCAGCCCCAGCATTTT.

The genes are TRBV28 and TRBJ1-5; a possible D gene is TRBD1 (5 bases). Trimming removed 7 bases from V and 4 bases from J, with 17 bases in between. Germline CDR1 and CDR2: MDHEN and SYDVKM. The CDR3 totals 15 residues. DNA of the CDR3: TGTGCCAGCATCTGGGCAGGGTTGGTGAATCAGCCCCAGCATTTT. Translating gives CASIWAGLVNQPQHF.